This is a list of T cell receptor beta chains from one sample in a study of CD8 T cells in ankylosing spondylitis. TCRdb processed the 5' RACE reads anew with MiXCR; each CDR3 protein has one entry. Of 200,000 to 300,000 distinct CDR3 sequences listed, around 11% were seen once; the top ten hold under 8%. Sequenced sample: blood, either unsorted or a sorted T cell fraction (not recorded which). Receptors were obtained from a male donor with ankylosing spondylitis or in good health (not recorded which). The conserved cysteine and the conserved F or W are not part of the CDR3 here. Expanded clones are given a class, and other clones once, few, many or no size at all.

size	length	V	J	CDR3
many	13	TRBV11-2	TRBJ2-1	ASRIGQGAYNEQF
-	13	TRBV11-2	TRBJ2-1	ASSLEASGRYEQF
many	14	TRBV15	TRBJ2-7	ATSSLPRGAGYEQY
-	14	TRBV20-1	TRBJ2-3	CATRTTSGVTDTQY
many	12	TRBV9	TRBJ2-1	ASSEGLAGNEQF
few	13	TRBV12-3/TRBV12-4	TRBJ1-2	ASSFEGQGGYGYT
few	13	TRBV7-2	TRBJ2-7	ASSLVRAPSYEQY
many	14	TRBV29-1	TRBJ2-7	SAEGLLTPLLYEQY
many	11	TRBV12-3/TRBV12-4	TRBJ1-2	ASSFTGLYGYT
few	13	TRBV18	TRBJ1-2	ASSPDGWGRDGYT
many	14	TRBV20-1	TRBJ2-1	SARDISGSSYNEQF
many	12	TRBV20-1	TRBJ2-7	SARVPGISYEQY
many	14	TRBV5-6	TRBJ1-2	ASSLVRDRTNYGYT
-	12	TRBV10-3	TRBJ1-5	AISDSISNQPQH